The clone carrying this TCR beta chain showed up just a few times. Its specificity is unknown. The data stem from a study of T cell repertoires in cytomegalovirus infection. MiXCR, run by TCRdb on the reads, gives a single entry per CDR3 protein. The sample shows 550,000 to 850,000 distinct CDR3 sequences, around 31% of them seen only once. Germline V gives CDR1 SEHNR, CDR2 FQNEAQ (reference sequence). V was pared by 5 bases and J by 1 base, with 4 bases of the junction left unmatched. There are 14 residues in the CDR3. The receptor was isolated from a human donor in good health (CMV status not recorded). Some clones in this sample may be carry-over from other donors' samples. Specimen: cultured PBMCs, collected from culture after CMV antigen stimulation. This rearrangement joins TRBV7-9 to TRBJ2-5, with TRBD1 matching 7 bases. The CDR3 reads CASSIGTVQETQYF. CDR3 DNA: TGTGCCAGCAGCATCGGGACAGTCCAAGAGACCCAGTACTTC.